Shown below are 20 T cell receptor beta chains from a single sample sequenced in a study of T cell responses to AZD1222 COVID-19 vaccine (dated by TCRdb to the early 2020s). Library generation was performed with the immunoSEQ multiplex PCR assay. Sourced from immuneACCESS, this table was stored by TCRdb with only in-frame sequences that have V and J called. A share of the clones is absent; for the studies checked, an unresolved V gene accounts for under half, and the remainder has no known explanation. This sample comprises tens of thousands of clones, more than 70% of them detected only once. Roughly 19% of the sample is in the top ten clones. The time point label, as the study defines it: baseline before first vaccination. Sequenced material: peripheral blood, taken on day 0 of AZD1222 vaccination. These receptors came from an adult in good health.

In nucleotides, the CDR3 is TGTGCCAGCTCACCATGGAAAGGAAATGGGTACTTC. This sequence encodes CASSPWKGNGYF. The chain is built from TRBV18 and TRBJ2-7; D is undetermined. The V end was cut by 2 bases, the J end by 12 bases, with 14 bases between. In germline, CDR1 is KGHSH, CDR2 LQKENI. The CDR3 consists of 12 residues.

The V and J genes are TRBV5-5 and TRBJ1-2; D is uncertain. The CDR3 is 12 amino acids. V lost 4 bases and J lost 9, with 13 bases in between. Germline assignment: CDR1 SGHKS and CDR2 YYEKEE (reference sequence). The CDR3 loop reads CASSPGESRYTF. The DNA of the CDR3 is TGTGCCAGCAGCCCCGGGGAGAGCCGCTACACCTTC.

The chain links TRBV3-1 (or the pseudogene TRBV3-2) to TRBJ1-2, with a tentative D call TRBD1 (5 bases). V was pared by 4 bases and J by 10 bases, with 22 bases between. This CDR3 spans 15 amino acids. Germline V lookup: CDR1 LGHDT, CDR2 YNNKEL (reference sequence). In nucleotides, the CDR3 is TGTGCCAGCAGCCGTTTGTCCGACTGCAGGGTAACCTACACCTTC. It codes for CASSRLSDCRVTYTF.

The chain employs TRBV11-2 and TRBJ1-1, with D uncertain. The V end was cut by 1 base, the J end by 5 bases, with 5 bases between. CDR3 length equals 12 residues. Germline lookup yields CDR1 SGHAT and CDR2 FQNNGV. The DNA for the CDR3 is TGTGCCAGCAGCTTAGCGGGGACTGAAGCTTTCTTT. Protein product: CASSLAGTEAFF.

V gene TRBV7-2 combines with J gene TRBJ2-5, with TRBD2 matching 15 bases. This CDR3 is 18 amino acids long. V dropped 4 bases and J dropped 5; count of bases not matched to a gene: 11. The V gene's germline CDR1 is SGHTA and CDR2 FQGNSA. The CDR3, as DNA: TGTGCCAGCAGCTCAAGCCGGACTAGCGGGAGGGCGAGGGAGACCCAGTACTTC. It is translated as CASSSSRTSGRARETQYF.

The genes are TRBV7-2 and TRBJ1-4; D gene ambiguous. The CDR3 extends over 13 amino acids. Trimming cost V 5 bases and J 0 bases, with 4 bases left between them. Germline loops: CDR1 SGHTA, CDR2 FQGNSA. DNA of the CDR3: TGTGCCAGCAGCAGAGCAACTAATGAAAAACTGTTTTTT. Amino acids: CASSRATNEKLFF.

The chain uses TRBV4-3 and TRBJ2-3, with D unclear. CDR1 LGHNA and CDR2 YSLEER come from the germline V gene. The V end was cut by 3 bases, the J end by 1 base, with 14 bases between. The CDR3 is made up of 16 amino acids. CDR3 sequence (DNA): TGCGCCAGCAGCCAGAGTAGAGTTTTAGGCACAGATACGCAGTATTTT. Translating gives CASSQSRVLGTDTQYF.

V is TRBV19 and J is TRBJ1-5; no firm D call. The CDR3 runs to 12 residues. Germline lookup yields CDR1 LNHDA and CDR2 SQIVND (reference sequence). The V and J ends lost 6 bases and 4 bases respectively, with 7 bases between them. As DNA, the CDR3 is TGTGCCAGTAGCTCTCCGAATCAGCCCCAGCATTTT. It is translated as CASSSPNQPQHF.

The chain carries TRBV6-5 and TRBJ2-3; TRBD1 matches at 9 bases. CDR3 length: 14 amino acids. With 5 bases clipped from V and 4 bases from J, the junction kept 4 bases outside the gene matches. Germline loops: CDR1 MNHEY, CDR2 SVGAGI. The CDR3 is CASSRTGGADTQYF. The CDR3 region has the DNA TGTGCCAGCAGTCGTACAGGGGGCGCAGATACGCAGTATTTT.

V and J are TRBV6-1 and TRBJ1-5, with D hard to call. The V end lost 1 base, the J end lost 1 base, and 8 bases lay between the germline ends. The V gene's germline CDR1 is MNHNS and CDR2 SASEGT. The CDR3 length is 15 residues. The CDR3 spells CASSEVFYSNQPQHF. In DNA, the CDR3 is TGTGCCAGCAGTGAAGTCTTTTACAGCAATCAGCCCCAGCATTTT.

The chain joins TRBV14 to TRBJ1-1, with 10 bases identical to TRBD1. The CDR3 totals 15 residues. Unmatched junction bases numbered 6, after V lost 6 bases and J lost 2 bases. In germline, CDR1 is SGHDN, CDR2 FVKESK. The CDR3 reads CASRQRQGANTEAFF. CDR3 coding DNA: TGTGCCAGCAGACAACGACAGGGGGCAAACACTGAAGCTTTCTTT.

The genes are TRBV19 and TRBJ2-7; TRBD2 is a possible D gene (5 bases). V lost 3 bases, J lost 7 bases, and 13 bases lay in between. The germline V gene has CDR1 LNHDA and CDR2 SQIVND (reference sequence). The CDR3 contains 13 residues. CDR3 bases: TGTGCCAGTAGTATTGCCTTGTCGGGAGAGCAGTACTTC. Translating gives CASSIALSGEQYF.

Note on this clone: Distinct nucleotide sequences in the sample also encode this CDR3. V and J are TRBV12-3 or TRBV12-4 and TRBJ1-2; 7 bases fit TRBD1. The CDR3 sequence is 12 residues long. The ends lost 4 bases at V and 4 bases at J; junction bases unmatched: 0. CDR3 sequence reads: CASSSGGYGYTF. The DNA of the CDR3 is TGTGCCAGCAGTTCAGGGGGCTATGGCTACACCTTC.

The chain couples TRBV27 to TRBJ2-7, with TRBD2 matching 7 bases. This CDR3 is 15 amino acids long. The germline CDR1 and CDR2 sequences are MNHEY and SMNVEV (reference sequence). The V segment lost 4 bases and the J segment 0 bases; nucleotides outside the gene matches: 6. The CDR3 loop reads CASSWSGKGSYEQYF. The CDR3, as DNA: TGTGCCAGCAGTTGGAGCGGGAAGGGCTCCTACGAGCAGTACTTC.

The chain couples TRBV6-5 to TRBJ1-4; no firm D call. Germline CDR1 reads MNHEY; CDR2 reads SVGAGI. The CDR3 sequence is 15 residues long. V was shortened by 1 base and J by 3 bases, with 9 bases between the two germline ends. CDR3 region: CASSYWQAPNEKLFF. The DNA for the CDR3 is TGTGCCAGCAGTTACTGGCAGGCTCCTAATGAAAAACTGTTTTTT.

The rearrangement links TRBV7-2 to TRBJ2-4, with 7 bases aligning to TRBD1. The junction had 5 bases not matched to a gene; V was cut back by 3 bases and J by 6 bases. Germline V CDR1 and CDR2: SGHTA, FQGNSA. This CDR3 spans 14 amino acids. CDR3 region: CASSFRQGRNIQYF. The CDR3 DNA is TGTGCCAGCAGCTTTAGACAGGGCCGAAACATTCAGTACTTC.

The genes are TRBV7-2 and TRBJ2-5, with 15 bases matching TRBD2. Germline values: CDR1 SGHTA, CDR2 FQGNSA. CDR3 length: 16 residues. With 5 bases clipped from V and 5 bases from J, the junction kept 6 bases outside the gene matches. The CDR3 loop reads CASSLGLAGGSETQYF. CDR3 in DNA: TGTGCCAGCAGCCTGGGACTAGCGGGAGGATCGGAGACCCAGTACTTC.

CDR3 in DNA: TGTGCCAGCAGTTACTCGGGAGGGGCAACAGGGTTCATGAACACTGAAGCTTTCTTT. This codes for CASSYSGGATGFMNTEAFF. This chain links TRBV6-2 or TRBV6-3 with TRBJ1-1; D is perhaps TRBD1 (6 bases). The V end was cut by 0 bases, the J end by 0 bases, with 20 bases between. The CDR3 has 19 amino acids. Germline lookup yields CDR1 MNHEY and CDR2 SVGEGT.

This clone was seen a handful of times. This rearrangement joins TRBV6-4 to TRBJ1-5; D unclear. CDR1 and CDR2 (germline): MRHNA, SNTAGT. V lost 3 bases to trimming and J lost 11 bases, with 14 bases between them. The length of the CDR3 is 13 residues. The CDR3, as DNA: TGTGCCAGCAGTGAAGGTATGGGCCAGGCCCAGCATTTT. This codes for CASSEGMGQAQHF.

The CDR3 here is CASSIEPGHLNTEAFF. The CDR3 nucleotides are TGTGCCAGTAGTATAGAGCCGGGACACCTGAACACTGAAGCTTTCTTT. J is TRBJ1-1 and V is TRBV19, with D tentatively TRBD1 (6 bases). V lost 0 bases, J lost 0 bases, and 11 bases lay in between. Germline V gives CDR1 LNHDA, CDR2 SQIVND (reference sequence). The CDR3 length is 16 residues.